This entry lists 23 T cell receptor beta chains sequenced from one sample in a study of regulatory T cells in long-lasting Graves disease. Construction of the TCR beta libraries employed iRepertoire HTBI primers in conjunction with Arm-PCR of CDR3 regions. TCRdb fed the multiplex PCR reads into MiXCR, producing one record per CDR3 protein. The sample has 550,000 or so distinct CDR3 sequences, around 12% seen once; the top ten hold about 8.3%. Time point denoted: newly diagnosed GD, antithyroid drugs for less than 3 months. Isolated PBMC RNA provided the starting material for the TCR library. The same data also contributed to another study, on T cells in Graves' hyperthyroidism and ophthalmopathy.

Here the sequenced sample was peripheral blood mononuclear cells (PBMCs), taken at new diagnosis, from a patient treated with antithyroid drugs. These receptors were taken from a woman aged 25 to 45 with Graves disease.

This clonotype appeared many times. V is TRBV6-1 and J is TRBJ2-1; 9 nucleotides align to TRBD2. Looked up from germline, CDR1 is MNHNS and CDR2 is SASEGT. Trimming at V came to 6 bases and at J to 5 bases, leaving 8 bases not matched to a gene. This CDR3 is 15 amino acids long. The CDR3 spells CASRARLADDNEQFF. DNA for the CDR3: TGTGCCAGCAGAGCCAGACTAGCGGATGACAATGAGCAGTTCTTC.

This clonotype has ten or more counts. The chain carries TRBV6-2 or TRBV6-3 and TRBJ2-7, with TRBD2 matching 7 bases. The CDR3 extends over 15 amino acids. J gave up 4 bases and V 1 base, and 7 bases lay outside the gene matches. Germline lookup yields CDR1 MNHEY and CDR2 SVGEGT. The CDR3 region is CASSYYAGAGYEQYF. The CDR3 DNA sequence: TGTGCCAGCAGTTACTATGCGGGAGCTGGTTACGAGCAGTACTTC.

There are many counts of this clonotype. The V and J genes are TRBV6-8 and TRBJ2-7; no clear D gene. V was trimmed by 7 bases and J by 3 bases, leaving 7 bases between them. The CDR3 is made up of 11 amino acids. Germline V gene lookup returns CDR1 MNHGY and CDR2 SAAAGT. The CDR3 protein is CASTDNYEQYF. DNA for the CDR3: TGTGCCAGCACGGATAACTACGAGCAGTACTTC.

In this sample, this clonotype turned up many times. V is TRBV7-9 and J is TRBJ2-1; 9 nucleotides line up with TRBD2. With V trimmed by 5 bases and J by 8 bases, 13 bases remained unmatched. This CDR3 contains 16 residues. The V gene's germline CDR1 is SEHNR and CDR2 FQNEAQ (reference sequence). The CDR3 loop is CASSRPGSGSGDEQFF. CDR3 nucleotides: TGTGCCAGCAGCCGCCCGGGTAGCGGGAGTGGCGATGAGCAGTTCTTC. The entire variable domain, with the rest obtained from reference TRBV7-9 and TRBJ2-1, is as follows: DTGVSQNPRHKITKRGQNVTFRCDPISEHNRLYWYRQTLGQGPEFLTYFQNEAQLEKSRLLSDRFSAERPKGSFSTLEIQRTEQGDSAMYLCASSRPGSGSGDEQFFGPGTRLTVL.

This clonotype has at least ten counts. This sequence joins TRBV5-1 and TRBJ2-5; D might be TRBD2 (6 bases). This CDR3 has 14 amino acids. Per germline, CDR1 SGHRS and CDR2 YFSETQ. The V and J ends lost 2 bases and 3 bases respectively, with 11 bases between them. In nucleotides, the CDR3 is TGCGCCAGCAGCTTCGCGGGGCGGGAAGAGACCCAGTACTTC. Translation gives CASSFAGREETQYF.

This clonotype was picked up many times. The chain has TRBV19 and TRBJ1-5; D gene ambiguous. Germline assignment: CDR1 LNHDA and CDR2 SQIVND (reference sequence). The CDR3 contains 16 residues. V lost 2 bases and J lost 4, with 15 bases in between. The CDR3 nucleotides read TGTGCCAGTAGTATACCCTTTCGAGGGATTAATCAGCCCCAGCATTTT. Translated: CASSIPFRGINQPQHF.

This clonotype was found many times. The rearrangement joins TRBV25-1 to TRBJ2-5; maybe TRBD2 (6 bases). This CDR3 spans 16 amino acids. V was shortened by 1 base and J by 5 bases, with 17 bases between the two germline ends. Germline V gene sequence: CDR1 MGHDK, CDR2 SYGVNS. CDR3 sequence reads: CASSELGRGSEETQYF. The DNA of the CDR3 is TGTGCCAGCAGTGAATTGGGGCGGGGATCGGAGGAGACCCAGTACTTC.

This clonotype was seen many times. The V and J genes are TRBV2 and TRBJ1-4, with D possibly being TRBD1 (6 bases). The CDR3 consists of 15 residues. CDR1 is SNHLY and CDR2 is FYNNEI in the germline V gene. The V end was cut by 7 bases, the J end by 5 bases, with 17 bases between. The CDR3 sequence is CASTLRTAPNEKLFF. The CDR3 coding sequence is TGTGCCAGCACCCTCAGGACAGCTCCAAATGAAAAACTGTTTTTT.

CDR3 loop: CASSQYGMNTEAFF. CDR3 sequence (DNA): TGTGCCAGTAGTCAATACGGAATGAACACTGAAGCTTTCTTT. This chain joins TRBV19 and TRBJ1-1; D unresolved. Between the trimmed V and J ends, which lost 5 bases and 0 bases, there was a span of 10 bases. CDR1 and CDR2 from the germline V gene are LNHDA and SQIVND (reference sequence). This CDR3 is built from 14 residues.

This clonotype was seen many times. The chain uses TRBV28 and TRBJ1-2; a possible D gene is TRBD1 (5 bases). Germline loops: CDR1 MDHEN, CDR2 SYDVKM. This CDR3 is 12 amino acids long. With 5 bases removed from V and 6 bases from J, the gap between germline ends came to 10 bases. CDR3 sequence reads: CASSRLRDGYTF. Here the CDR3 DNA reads TGTGCCAGCAGTCGCCTCAGGGATGGCTACACCTTC.

The DNA for the CDR3 is TGCAGCGTTGGAACTAGCGGGAGGAATACGCAGTATTTT. Residues: CSVGTSGRNTQYF. The chain combines TRBV29-1 with TRBJ2-3; 12 bases are shared with TRBD2. The length of the CDR3 is 13 residues. Germline trimming cut 4 bases from V and 7 bases from J; bases unmatched to any gene: 3. Germline V gives CDR1 SQVTM, CDR2 ANQGSEA.

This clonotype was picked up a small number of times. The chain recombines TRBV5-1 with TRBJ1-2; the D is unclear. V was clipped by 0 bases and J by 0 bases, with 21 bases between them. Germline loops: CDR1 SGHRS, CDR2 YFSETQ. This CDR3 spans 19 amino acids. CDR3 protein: CASSLAFNFSERPNYGYTF. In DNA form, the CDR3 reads TGCGCCAGCAGCTTGGCTTTTAATTTTAGCGAGAGGCCTAACTATGGCTACACCTTC.

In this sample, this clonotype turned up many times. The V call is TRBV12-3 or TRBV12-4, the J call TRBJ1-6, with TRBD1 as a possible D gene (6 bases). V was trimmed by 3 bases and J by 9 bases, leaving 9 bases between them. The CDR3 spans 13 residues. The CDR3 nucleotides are TGTGCCAGCAGTTTCACAGGGTTTTCACCCCTCCACTTT. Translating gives CASSFTGFSPLHF.

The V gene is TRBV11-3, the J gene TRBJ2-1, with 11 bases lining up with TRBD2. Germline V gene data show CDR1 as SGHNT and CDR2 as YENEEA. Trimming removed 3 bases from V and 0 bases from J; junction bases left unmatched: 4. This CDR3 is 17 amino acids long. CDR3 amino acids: CASSFPSGRTSYNEQFF. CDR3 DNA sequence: TGTGCCAGCAGCTTCCCTAGCGGGAGGACCTCCTACAATGAGCAGTTCTTC.

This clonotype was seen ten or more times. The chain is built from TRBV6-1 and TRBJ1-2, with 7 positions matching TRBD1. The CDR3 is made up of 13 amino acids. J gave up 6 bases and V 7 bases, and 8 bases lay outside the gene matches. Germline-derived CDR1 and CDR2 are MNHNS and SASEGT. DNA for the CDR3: TGTGCCAGCAAAAGACAGGGTACCAATGGCTACACCTTC. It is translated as CASKRQGTNGYTF.

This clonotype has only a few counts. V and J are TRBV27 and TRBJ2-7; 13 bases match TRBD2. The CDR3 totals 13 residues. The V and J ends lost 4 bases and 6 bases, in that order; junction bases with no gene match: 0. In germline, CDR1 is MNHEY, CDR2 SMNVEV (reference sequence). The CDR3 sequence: CASSWTSGSEQYF. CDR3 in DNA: TGTGCCAGCAGTTGGACTAGCGGGAGCGAGCAGTACTTC.

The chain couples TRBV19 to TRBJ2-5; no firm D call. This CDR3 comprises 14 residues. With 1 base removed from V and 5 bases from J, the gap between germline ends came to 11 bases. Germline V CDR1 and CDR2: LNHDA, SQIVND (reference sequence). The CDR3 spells CASSIGAGVETQYF. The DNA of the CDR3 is TGTGCCAGTAGTATAGGGGCCGGAGTGGAGACCCAGTACTTC.

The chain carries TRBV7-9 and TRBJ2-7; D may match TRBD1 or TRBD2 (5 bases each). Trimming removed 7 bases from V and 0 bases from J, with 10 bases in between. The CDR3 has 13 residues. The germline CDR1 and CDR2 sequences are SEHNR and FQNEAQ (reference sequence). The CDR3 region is CASNYGTSYEQYF. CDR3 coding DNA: TGTGCCAGCAATTACGGGACCTCCTACGAGCAGTACTTC.

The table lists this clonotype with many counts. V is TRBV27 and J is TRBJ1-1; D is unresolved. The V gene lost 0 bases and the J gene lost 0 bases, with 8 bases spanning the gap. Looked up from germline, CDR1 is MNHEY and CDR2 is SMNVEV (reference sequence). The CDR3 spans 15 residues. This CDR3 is CASSLSGRMNTEAFF. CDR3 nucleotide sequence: TGTGCCAGCAGTTTATCGGGCAGGATGAACACTGAAGCTTTCTTT.

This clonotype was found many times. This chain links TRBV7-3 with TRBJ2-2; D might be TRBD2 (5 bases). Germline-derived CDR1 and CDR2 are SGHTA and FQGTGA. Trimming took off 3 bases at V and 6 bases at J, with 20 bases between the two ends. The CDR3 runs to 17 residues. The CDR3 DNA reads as TGTGCCAGCAGCTTTAATCCGGGATCATTCCTGGCCGGGGAGCTGTTTTTT. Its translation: CASSFNPGSFLAGELFF.

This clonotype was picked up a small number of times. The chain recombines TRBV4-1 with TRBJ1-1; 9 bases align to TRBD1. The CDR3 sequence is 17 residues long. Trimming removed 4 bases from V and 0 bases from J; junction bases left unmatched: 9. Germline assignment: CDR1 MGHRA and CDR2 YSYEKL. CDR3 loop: CASSLQAGQGLNTEAFF. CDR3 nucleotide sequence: TGCGCCAGCAGCCTTCAAGCCGGACAGGGGTTGAACACTGAAGCTTTCTTT.

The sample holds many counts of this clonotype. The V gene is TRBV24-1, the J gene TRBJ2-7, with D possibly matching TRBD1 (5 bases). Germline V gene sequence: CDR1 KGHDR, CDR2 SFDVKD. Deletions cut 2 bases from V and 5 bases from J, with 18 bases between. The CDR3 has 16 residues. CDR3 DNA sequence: TGTGCCACCAGTGATTACGATTCGTGGGCAGGGAACGAGCAGTACTTC. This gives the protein CATSDYDSWAGNEQYF.

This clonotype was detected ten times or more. The CDR3 DNA sequence: TGTGCCAGCAGTTTACGACAGATTATAAGCAATCAGCCCCAGCATTTT. Amino acids: CASSLRQIISNQPQHF. This sequence joins TRBV28 and TRBJ1-5, with a weak D call TRBD1 (5 bases). The CDR3 has 16 amino acids. V dropped 2 bases and J dropped 1 base, with 12 bases sitting between them. The germline CDR1 and CDR2 sequences are MDHEN and SYDVKM. The full variable domain, completed using reference TRBV28 and TRBJ1-5, is DVKVTQSSRYLVKRTGEKVFLECVQDMDHENMFWYRQDPGLGLRLIYFSYDVKMKEKGDIPEGYSVSREKKERFSLILESASTNQTSMYLCASSLRQIISNQPQHFGDGTRLSIL.